What follows are 30 T cell receptor beta chains derived from one specimen sequenced in a study of immune evolution from preneoplasia to lung adenocarcinoma. Profiled with immunoSEQ multiplex PCR; TCRdb holds only in-frame clones, not every one. The sample includes over 4,000 clones, 77% of them seen just once. Input material: FFPE minimally invasive lung adenocarcinoma tissue. The receptor set was obtained from a person aged 60 to 80 with lung adenocarcinoma.

CDR3 in amino acids: CASSVGQGTNQPQHF. The CDR3 DNA is TGTGCCAGCAGTGTTGGACAGGGAACGAATCAGCCCCAGCATTTT. This chain links TRBV2 with TRBJ1-5, with 8 bases fitting TRBD1. V gave up 4 bases and J gave up 4 bases; unmatched junction bases: 6. Germline lookup yields CDR1 SNHLY and CDR2 FYNNEI. This CDR3 has 15 residues.

The V call is TRBV19, the J call TRBJ2-3; 7 nucleotides agree with TRBD1. This CDR3 has 16 amino acids. The J segment lost 2 bases and the V segment lost 4 bases, leaving 9 bases of the junction unmatched. Germline CDR1 LNHDA, CDR2 SQIVND (reference sequence). CDR3 coding DNA: TGTGCCAGTAGTAACCAACCGGGACAGTTCACAGATACGCAGTATTTT. Protein sequence: CASSNQPGQFTDTQYF.

The chain employs TRBV2 and TRBJ1-3; D is possibly TRBD1 (6 bases). The CDR3 has 13 amino acids. V shed 4 bases and J shed 2 bases, with 6 bases lying between them. Per the germline V gene, CDR1 is SNHLY and CDR2 is FYNNEI. The CDR3 nucleotides are TGTGCCAGCAGTGGGACAGCTGGAAACACCATATATTTT. This gives the protein CASSGTAGNTIYF.

The chain is built from TRBV11-2 and TRBJ2-7, with 9 nucleotides matching TRBD2. After removal of 1 base from V and 3 bases from J, the junction contained 13 bases not matched to a gene. From germline, CDR1 is SGHAT and CDR2 FQNNGV. The CDR3 has 18 residues. The CDR3: CASSLVRLGREGVYEQYF. Written as DNA, the CDR3 is TGTGCCAGCAGCTTAGTCCGGCTGGGGCGGGAGGGCGTCTACGAGCAGTACTTC.

The gene calls are TRBV29-1 and TRBJ2-2; possibly TRBD1 or TRBD2 for D (6 bases each). Between the trimmed V and J ends, which lost 6 bases and 3 bases, there was a span of 14 bases. The CDR3 sequence is 14 residues long. The germline gives CDR1 SQVTM, CDR2 ANQGSEA. The CDR3 region has the DNA TGCAGCGTCGCCGGGGGCGCGGACACCGGGGAGCTGTTTTTT. Its protein is CSVAGGADTGELFF.

This sequence joins TRBV19 and TRBJ2-1; 9 nucleotides line up with TRBD1. CDR1 and CDR2 (germline): LNHDA, SQIVND (reference sequence). The ends lost 4 bases at V and 7 bases at J; junction bases unmatched: 8. The CDR3 is 15 residues long. CDR3 in amino acids: CASSTLGQGLNEQFF. The CDR3 DNA is TGTGCCAGTAGTACCCTGGGACAGGGCCTGAATGAGCAGTTCTTC.

DNA for the CDR3: TGCGCCAGCAGCCAAGGAGGGCAGTCCTACTATGGCTACACCTTC. It codes for CASSQGGQSYYGYTF. This chain uses TRBV4-1 with TRBJ1-2; D not certain. Trimming removed 1 base at V and 3 bases at J, with 12 bases between. The V gene's germline CDR1 is MGHRA and CDR2 YSYEKL. This CDR3 is built from 15 residues.

This clone occurred a few times. The rearrangement uses TRBV18 and TRBJ2-3; 10 nucleotides match TRBD2. Germline V CDR1 and CDR2: KGHSH, LQKENI. V trimming: 4 bases; J trimming: 3 bases; junction bases outside the gene matches: 4. The CDR3 consists of 15 residues. CDR3 sequence: CASSLRTSGTDTQYF. Here the CDR3 DNA reads TGTGCCAGCTCACTACGGACTAGCGGAACAGATACGCAGTATTTT.

The chain recombines TRBV28 with TRBJ2-7; D possibly corresponds to TRBD2 (5 bases). In germline, CDR1 is MDHEN, CDR2 SYDVKM. The CDR3 covers 13 residues. V was cut by 5 bases and J by 3 bases, with 11 bases left in between. The CDR3 DNA sequence: TGTGCCAGCAGTGGAGGCAGGTACTACGAGCAGTACTTC. The encoded protein is CASSGGRYYEQYF.

This chain links TRBV28 with TRBJ1-1, with D unclear. CDR3 length: 12 amino acids. CDR1 MDHEN and CDR2 SYDVKM come from the germline V gene. The V end was cut by 5 bases, the J end by 10 bases, with 14 bases between. The CDR3 DNA reads TGTGCCAGCAGTCCCCCAGATCGGGGAGCTTTCTTT. Translated: CASSPPDRGAFF.

This sequence joins TRBV7-2 and TRBJ1-5, with D maybe TRBD1 (5 bases). V lost 3 bases and J 2 bases, leaving 8 bases between the germline ends. This CDR3 has 14 amino acids. Germline V gives CDR1 SGHTA, CDR2 FQGNSA. CDR3 sequence reads: CASSFQGGNQPQHF. Written as DNA, the CDR3 is TGTGCCAGCAGCTTCCAGGGAGGCAATCAGCCCCAGCATTTT.

The V gene is TRBV2, the J gene TRBJ1-2, with D tentatively TRBD1 (5 bases). V lost 2 bases, J lost 4 bases, and 11 bases lay in between. Looked up from germline, CDR1 is SNHLY and CDR2 is FYNNEI. The CDR3 consists of 14 residues. The CDR3 sequence: CASSEIGASYGYTF. DNA for the CDR3: TGTGCCAGCAGTGAAATCGGGGCTAGCTATGGCTACACCTTC.

The chain couples TRBV19 to TRBJ2-3; 11 nucleotides match TRBD2. CDR1 and CDR2 (germline): LNHDA, SQIVND (reference sequence). The J segment lost 3 bases and the V segment lost 3 bases, leaving 2 bases of the junction unmatched. This CDR3 spans 15 amino acids. CDR3 region: CASSIGTSGTDTQYF. The CDR3 nucleotides read TGTGCCAGTAGTATCGGGACTAGCGGAACAGATACGCAGTATTTT.

The chain employs TRBV27 and TRBJ2-5, with D possibly being TRBD2 (6 bases). In germline, CDR1 is MNHEY, CDR2 SMNVEV (reference sequence). Trimming removed 5 bases from V and 5 bases from J, with 9 bases in between. This CDR3 is built from 12 residues. As DNA, the CDR3 is TGTGCCAGCAGTCCGGAGGGGGAGACCCAGTACTTC. Translating gives CASSPEGETQYF.

The rearrangement joins TRBV5-4 to TRBJ1-2; D remains unclear. CDR3 length: 12 residues. Germline V CDR1 and CDR2: SGHNT, YYREEE (reference sequence). Trimming stripped 3 bases from V and 8 bases from J, with 11 bases between. Written as DNA, the CDR3 is TGTGCCAGCAGCTCGGCGGGTTGGGGCTACACCTTC. It translates to CASSSAGWGYTF.

This clone has more than one count but fewer than ten. V and J are TRBV11-2 and TRBJ2-1; 7 nucleotides line up with TRBD1. CDR1 and CDR2 from the germline V gene are SGHAT and FQNNGV. V trimming: 0 bases; J trimming: 3 bases; junction bases outside the gene matches: 2. CDR3 length: 15 residues. In nucleotides, the CDR3 is TGTGCCAGCAGCTTAGAACAGGGGAACTACAATGAGCAGTTCTTC. Encoded protein: CASSLEQGNYNEQFF.

The chain uses TRBV10-2 and TRBJ1-6; 8 nucleotides align to TRBD1. The CDR3 consists of 15 residues. Germline lookup yields CDR1 WSHSY and CDR2 SAAADI. V lost 4 bases and J lost 10; bases outside the gene matches: 9. The CDR3 region is CASSAGQGGRSPLHF. CDR3 DNA: TGCGCCAGCAGTGCCGGACAGGGCGGAAGATCACCCCTCCACTTT.

V and J are TRBV5-4 and TRBJ1-2; 7 nucleotides match TRBD1. The trim removed 4 bases at V and 6 bases at J, leaving 6 bases unmatched. Germline lookup yields CDR1 SGHNT and CDR2 YYREEE (reference sequence). The CDR3 loop spans 13 amino acids. In DNA, the CDR3 is TGTGCCAGCAGCCGACCAGGGACAGATGGCTACACCTTC. It specifies CASSRPGTDGYTF.

The V and J genes are TRBV2 and TRBJ2-4, with 7 bases aligning to TRBD1. The J segment lost 7 bases and the V segment lost 7 bases, leaving 16 bases of the junction unmatched. In germline, CDR1 is SNHLY, CDR2 FYNNEI. The CDR3 runs to 16 residues. The chain's CDR3 is CASTEVTGVGYNIQYF. DNA of the CDR3: TGTGCCAGCACCGAAGTAACAGGGGTGGGGTACAACATTCAGTACTTC.

The chain carries TRBV10-2 and TRBJ2-7; 10 bases map to TRBD2. Trimming cost V 1 base and J 6 bases; bases outside gene matches: 3. CDR3 length: 14 amino acids. From germline, CDR1 is WSHSY and CDR2 SAAADI. The CDR3 here is CASSELSGRGEQYF. The DNA for the CDR3 is TGCGCCAGCAGTGAGTTAAGCGGGAGGGGCGAGCAGTACTTC.

The CDR3 nucleotides read TGTGCCTGGAGCTTTGGAGGGCAGTACAATGAGCAGTTCTTC. It codes for CAWSFGGQYNEQFF. This chain uses TRBV30 with TRBJ2-1; perhaps TRBD2 as D (6 bases). V was pared by 3 bases and J by 4 bases, with 13 bases between. The CDR3 loop spans 14 amino acids. The germline V gene encodes CDR1 GTSNPN and CDR2 SVGIG (reference sequence).

V and J are TRBV28 and TRBJ2-2; 12 bases map to TRBD1. In germline, CDR1 is MDHEN, CDR2 SYDVKM. J was trimmed by 6 bases and V by 2 bases; bases with no gene match: 4. This CDR3 is built from 16 residues. The CDR3 DNA is TGTGCCAGCAGTTTAGGGGGACAGGGGGCTTCCGGGGAGCTGTTTTTT. The encoded protein is CASSLGGQGASGELFF.

The CDR3 DNA is TGCGCCAGCAGCTCCCGGACAGGGTCAAACTATGGCTACACCTTC. This translates into CASSSRTGSNYGYTF. The chain employs TRBV5-1 and TRBJ1-2; 8 bases fit TRBD1. This CDR3 spans 15 amino acids. Trimming took 3 bases from V and 2 from J; bases not matched to a gene: 6. Germline CDR1 reads SGHRS; CDR2 reads YFSETQ.

The V call is TRBV5-8, the J call TRBJ2-7; 7 nucleotides line up with TRBD1. Germline V gives CDR1 SGHTS, CDR2 YDEGEE. CDR3 size: 13 residues. Trimming cost V 4 bases and J 3 bases; bases outside gene matches: 4. CDR3: CASSVGQSYEQYF. The CDR3 DNA follows: TGTGCCAGCAGCGTGGGACAGAGCTACGAGCAGTACTTC.

The chain combines TRBV5-1 with TRBJ2-2; TRBD1 is a possible D gene (6 bases). Germline loops: CDR1 SGHRS, CDR2 YFSETQ. V was trimmed by 3 bases and J by 4 bases, leaving 13 bases between them. CDR3 length: 15 amino acids. CDR3 sequence reads: CASSWTVEGTGELFF. In DNA form, the CDR3 reads TGCGCCAGCAGCTGGACAGTCGAAGGCACCGGGGAGCTGTTTTTT.

V usage is TRBV2 and J usage is TRBJ2-5; D might be TRBD1 or TRBD2, each matching 5 bases. Germline-derived CDR1 and CDR2 are SNHLY and FYNNEI. The CDR3 runs to 15 residues. The V end lost 10 bases, the J end lost 5 bases, and 23 bases lay between the germline ends. The chain's CDR3 is CANTARDQPRETQYF. DNA for the CDR3: TGTGCCAACACTGCCCGGGACCAACCACGGGAGACCCAGTACTTC.

This rearrangement joins TRBV29-1 to TRBJ1-4; tentatively, D is TRBD1 (6 bases). CDR1 and CDR2 (germline): SQVTM, ANQGSEA. V was trimmed by 6 bases and J by 2 bases, leaving 13 bases between them. This CDR3 has 14 amino acids. The DNA of the CDR3 is TGCAGCGTCCTACCGAGGGGGACTAATGAAAAACTGTTTTTT. Protein product: CSVLPRGTNEKLFF.

V is TRBV15 and J is TRBJ1-1; D unclear. The CDR3 loop spans 14 amino acids. V lost 0 bases and J 1 base, leaving 6 bases between the germline ends. Germline CDR1 and CDR2: LNHNV and YYDKDF (reference sequence). CDR3 sequence (DNA): TGTGCCACCAGCAGAGAAACGGCGAACACTGAAGCTTTCTTT. It codes for CATSRETANTEAFF.

This chain links TRBV29-1 with TRBJ1-1, with 10 positions matching TRBD1. With V trimmed by 6 bases and J by 6 bases, 4 bases remained unmatched. This CDR3 is 12 amino acids long. Germline loops: CDR1 SQVTM, CDR2 ANQGSEA. The CDR3 is CSVRTGGAEAFF. CDR3 coding DNA: TGCAGCGTCAGGACAGGGGGGGCTGAAGCTTTCTTT. Using reference TRBV29-1 and TRBJ1-1 for the parts outside the CDR3, the full variable domain is SAVISQKPSRDICQRGTSLTIQCQVDSQVTMMFWYRQQPGQSLTLIATANQGSEATYESGFVIDKFPISRPNLTFSTLTVSNMSPEDSSIYLCSVRTGGAEAFFGQGTRLTVV.

This clone was seen a handful of times. The chain couples TRBV11-2 to TRBJ2-4; 12 nucleotides agree with TRBD2. Germline CDR1 is SGHAT and CDR2 is FQNNGV. The CDR3 is made up of 16 amino acids. V dropped 2 bases and J dropped 6; count of bases not matched to a gene: 5. CDR3: CASSLLAGGPRNIQYF. CDR3 in DNA: TGTGCCAGCAGCTTACTAGCGGGAGGGCCAAGAAACATTCAGTACTTC.